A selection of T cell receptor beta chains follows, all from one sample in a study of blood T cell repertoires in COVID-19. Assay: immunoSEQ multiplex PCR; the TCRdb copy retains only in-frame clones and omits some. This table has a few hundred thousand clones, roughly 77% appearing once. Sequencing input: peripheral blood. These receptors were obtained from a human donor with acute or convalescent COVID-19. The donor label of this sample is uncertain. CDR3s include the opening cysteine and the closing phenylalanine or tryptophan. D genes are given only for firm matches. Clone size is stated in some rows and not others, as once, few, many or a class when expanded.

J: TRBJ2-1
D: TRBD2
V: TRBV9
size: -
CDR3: CASSGGGLAGVYNEQFF
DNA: TGTGCCAGCAGCGGGGGCGGACTAGCGGGTGTCTACAATGAGCAGTTCTTC

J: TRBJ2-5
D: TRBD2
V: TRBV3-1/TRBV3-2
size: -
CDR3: CASSPPAGLAGGFQETQYF
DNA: TGTGCCAGCAGCCCCCCCGCCGGACTAGCGGGAGGTTTCCAAGAGACCCAGTACTTC

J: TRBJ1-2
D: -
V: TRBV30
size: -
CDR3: CAWSRGDLRSGYTF
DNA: TGTGCCTGGAGCCGCGGGGACCTTCGCTCCGGCTACACCTTC

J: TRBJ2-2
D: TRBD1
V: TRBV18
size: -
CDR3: CASSPDREWVTGELFF
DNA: TGTGCCAGCTCACCAGACAGGGAGTGGGTCACCGGGGAGCTGTTTTTT

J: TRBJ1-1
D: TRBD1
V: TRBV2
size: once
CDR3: CASSRTGWWTEAFF
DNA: TGTGCCAGCAGTCGGACAGGGTGGTGGACTGAAGCTTTCTTT

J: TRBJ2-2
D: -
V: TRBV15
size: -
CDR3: CATSLELTNTGELFF
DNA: TGTGCCACCTCGTTAGAGTTAACGAACACCGGGGAGCTGTTTTTT

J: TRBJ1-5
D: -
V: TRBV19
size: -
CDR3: CASSVLHGLRQPQHF
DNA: TGTGCCAGTAGTGTTCTTCACGGGTTGAGACAGCCCCAGCATTTT

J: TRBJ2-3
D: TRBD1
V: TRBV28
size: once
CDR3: CASSTRTGKLTDTQYF
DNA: TGTGCCAGCAGTACTCGGACAGGGAAACTCACAGATACGCAGTATTTT

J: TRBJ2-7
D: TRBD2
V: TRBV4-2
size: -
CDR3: CASSPASSGSWYEQYF
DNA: TGTGCCAGCAGCCCCGCTTCCAGCGGGAGTTGGTACGAGCAGTACTTC

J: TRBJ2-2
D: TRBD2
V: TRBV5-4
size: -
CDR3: CASSLALHGGATGELFF
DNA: TGTGCCAGCAGCTTGGCCCTACACGGGGGGGCCACCGGGGAGCTGTTTTTT

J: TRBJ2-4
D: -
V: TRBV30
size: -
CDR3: CAWSVGGSGAKNIQYF
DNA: TGTGCCTGGAGTGTAGGTGGATCAGGGGCCAAAAACATTCAGTACTTC

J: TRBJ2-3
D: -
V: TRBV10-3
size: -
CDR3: CAISESNLPTDTQYF
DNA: TGTGCCATCAGTGAGTCCAACTTGCCCACAGATACGCAGTATTTT

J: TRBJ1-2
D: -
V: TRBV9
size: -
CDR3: CASSVAERLGYTF
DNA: TGTGCCAGCAGCGTAGCTGAGCGGTTAGGCTACACCTTC

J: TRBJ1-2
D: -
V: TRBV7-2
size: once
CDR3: CASSLEGRFSGYTF
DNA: TGTGCCAGCAGCTTAGAGGGGCGCTTCTCTGGCTACACCTTC

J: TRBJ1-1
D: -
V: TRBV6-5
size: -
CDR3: CASSYPDRPNTEAFF
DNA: TGTGCCAGCAGTTACCCCGACAGGCCGAACACTGAAGCTTTCTTT

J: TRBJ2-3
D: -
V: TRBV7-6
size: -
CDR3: CASSKGGGFRSDTQYF
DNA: TGTGCCAGCAGCAAAGGGGGGGGGTTTCGCTCAGATACGCAGTATTTT

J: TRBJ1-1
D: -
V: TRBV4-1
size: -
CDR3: CASSPQGTEAFF
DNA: TGCGCCAGCAGCCCACAGGGAACTGAAGCTTTCTTT

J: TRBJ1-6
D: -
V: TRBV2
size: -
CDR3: CASCRVGNSPLHF
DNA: TGTGCCAGCTGCAGGGTAGGGAATTCACCCCTCCACTTT

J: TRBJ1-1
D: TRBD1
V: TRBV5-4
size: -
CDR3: CASSPLGQLNTEAFF
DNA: TGTGCCAGCAGCCCGCTGGGACAGTTGAACACTGAAGCTTTCTTT

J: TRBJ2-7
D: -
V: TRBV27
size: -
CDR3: CASSLGGSYEQYF
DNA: TGTGCCAGCAGTCTGGGGGGCTCCTACGAGCAGTACTTC

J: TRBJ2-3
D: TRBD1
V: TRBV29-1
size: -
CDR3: CSVEGHRGNTQYF
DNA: TGCAGCGTTGAAGGCCACAGGGGAAATACGCAGTATTTT

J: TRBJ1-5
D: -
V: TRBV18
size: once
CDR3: CASSPMGSGQPQHF
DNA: TGTGCCAGCTCACCAATGGGGAGTGGTCAGCCCCAGCATTTT

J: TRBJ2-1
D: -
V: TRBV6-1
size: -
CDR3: CASSEAHGGPYNEQFF
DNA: TGTGCCAGCAGTGAAGCGCACGGGGGGCCTTACAATGAGCAGTTCTTC

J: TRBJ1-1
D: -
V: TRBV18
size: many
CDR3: CASSLDRTPSAEAFF
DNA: TGTGCCAGCTCTTTGGACAGAACCCCCAGTGCTGAAGCTTTCTTT

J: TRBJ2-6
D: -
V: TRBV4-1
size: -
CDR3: CASSQGPSSPGANVLTF
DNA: TGCGCCAGCAGCCAAGGTCCGAGTTCCCCTGGGGCCAACGTCCTGACTTTC

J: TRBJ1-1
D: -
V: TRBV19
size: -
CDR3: CASSIDDGYTEAFF
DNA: TGTGCCAGTAGTATAGACGACGGGTACACTGAAGCTTTCTTT

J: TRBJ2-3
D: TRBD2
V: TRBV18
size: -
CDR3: CASSRRGPSGRGATDTQYF
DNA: TGTGCCAGCTCACGCCGGGGGCCTAGCGGGAGAGGCGCGACAGATACGCAGTATTTT

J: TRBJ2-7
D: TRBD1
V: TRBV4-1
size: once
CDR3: CASSQDDRELDEQYF
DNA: TGCGCCAGCAGCCAAGATGACAGGGAACTGGACGAGCAGTACTTC

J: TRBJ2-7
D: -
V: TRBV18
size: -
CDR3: CASSGPGDYEQYF
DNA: TGTGCCAGCTCCGGGCCCGGGGACTACGAGCAGTACTTC

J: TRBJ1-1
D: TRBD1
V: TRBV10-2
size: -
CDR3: CASSDRGQAEAFF
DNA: TGCGCCAGCAGCGACAGGGGGCAGGCTGAAGCTTTCTTT

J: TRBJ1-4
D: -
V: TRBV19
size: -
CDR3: CASSIGAGVNEKLFF
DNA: TGTGCCAGTAGTATCGGGGCAGGGGTGAATGAAAAACTGTTTTTT

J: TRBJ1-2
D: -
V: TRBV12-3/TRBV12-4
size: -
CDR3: CASSLDSNYGYTF
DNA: TGTGCCAGCAGTTTAGACAGTAACTATGGCTACACCTTC

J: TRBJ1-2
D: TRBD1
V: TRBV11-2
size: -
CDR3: CASSLEQGAYGYTF
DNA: TGTGCCAGCAGCTTAGAACAGGGGGCCTATGGCTACACCTTC

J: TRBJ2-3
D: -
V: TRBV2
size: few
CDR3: CASSPGTGLTDTQYF
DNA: TGTGCCAGCAGCCCCGGGACTGGCTTGACAGATACGCAGTATTTT

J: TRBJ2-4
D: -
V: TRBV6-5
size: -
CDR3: CASSYSLIDVKNIQYF
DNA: TGTGCCAGCAGTTACTCCCTCATAGATGTCAAAAACATTCAGTACTTC

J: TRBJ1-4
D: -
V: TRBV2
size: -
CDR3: CASVDRRTTNEKLFF
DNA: TGTGCCAGCGTGGACAGACGGACAACTAATGAAAAACTGTTTTTT

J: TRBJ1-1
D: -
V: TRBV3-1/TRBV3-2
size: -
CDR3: CASSQVWGGTEAFF
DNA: TGTGCCAGCAGCCAAGTCTGGGGAGGAACTGAAGCTTTCTTT

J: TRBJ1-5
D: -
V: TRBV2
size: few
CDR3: CASTPGEVQPQHF
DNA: TGTGCCAGTACCCCTGGGGAGGTCCAGCCCCAGCATTTT

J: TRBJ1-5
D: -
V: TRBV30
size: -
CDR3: CAWSHQGSQPQHF
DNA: TGTGCCTGGAGTCATCAGGGTTCTCAGCCCCAGCATTTT

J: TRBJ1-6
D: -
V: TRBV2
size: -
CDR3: CASSEGGGNGTPLHF
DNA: TGTGCCAGCAGTGAGGGTGGGGGGAATGGTACACCCCTCCACTTT

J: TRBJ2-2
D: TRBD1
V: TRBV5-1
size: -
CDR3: CASSSPGQTTYTGELFF
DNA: TGCGCCAGCAGCTCGCCGGGACAGACAACCTACACCGGGGAGCTGTTTTTT

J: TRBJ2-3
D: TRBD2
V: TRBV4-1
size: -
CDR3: CASSSGGGDTQYF
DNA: TGCGCCAGCAGCTCCGGGGGGGGAGATACGCAGTATTTT

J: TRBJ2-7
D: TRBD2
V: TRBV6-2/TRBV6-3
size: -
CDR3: CASSPLGIAGVPQYF
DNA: TGTGCCAGCAGTCCCCTGGGAATAGCGGGAGTTCCTCAGTACTTC

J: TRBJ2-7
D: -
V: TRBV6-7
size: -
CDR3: CASSYSLYEQYF
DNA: TGTGCCAGCAGTTACTCCCTCTACGAGCAGTACTTC

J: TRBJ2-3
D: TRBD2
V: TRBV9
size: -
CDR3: CASSVAAGGESDTQYF
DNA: TGTGCCAGCAGCGTAGCCGCGGGGGGGGAGTCAGATACGCAGTATTTT

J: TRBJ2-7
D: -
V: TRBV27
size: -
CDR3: CASSLNSGVTYEQYF
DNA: TGTGCCAGCAGTTTAAATTCAGGGGTGACCTACGAGCAGTACTTC

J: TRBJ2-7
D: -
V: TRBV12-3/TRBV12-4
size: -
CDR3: CASSFGLPYEQYF
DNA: TGTGCCAGCAGTTTCGGACTACCTTACGAGCAGTACTTC

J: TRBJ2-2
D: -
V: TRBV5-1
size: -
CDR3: CASSLISDTGELFF
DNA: TGCGCCAGCAGCTTAATCAGTGACACCGGGGAGCTGTTTTTT

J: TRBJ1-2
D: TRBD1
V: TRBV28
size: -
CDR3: CASSFPGQDYGYTF
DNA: TGTGCCAGCAGTTTCCCGGGACAGGACTATGGCTACACCTTC

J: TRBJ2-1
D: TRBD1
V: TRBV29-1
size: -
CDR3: CSVRTGEGYNEQFF
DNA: TGCAGCGTTCGGACAGGGGAGGGGTACAATGAGCAGTTCTTC

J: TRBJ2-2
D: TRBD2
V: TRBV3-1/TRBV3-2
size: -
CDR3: CASSHRTSGRVGGELFF
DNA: TGTGCCAGCAGTCATAGGACTAGCGGGAGAGTCGGCGGGGAGCTGTTTTTT

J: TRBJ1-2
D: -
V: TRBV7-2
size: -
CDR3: CASSIPGPRRGGYTF
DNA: TGTGCCAGCAGCATCCCTGGGCCCAGAAGGGGGGGCTACACCTTC

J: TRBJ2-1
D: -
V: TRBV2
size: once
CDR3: CASTRGGVRVSYNEQFF
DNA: TGTGCCAGCACCCGAGGAGGGGTTCGGGTCTCCTACAATGAGCAGTTCTTC

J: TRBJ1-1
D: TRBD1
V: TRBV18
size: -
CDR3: CASSPQGGNTEAFF
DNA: TGTGCCAGCTCACCTCAGGGGGGGAACACTGAAGCTTTCTTT

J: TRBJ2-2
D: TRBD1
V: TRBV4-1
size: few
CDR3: CASSDRGNTGELFF
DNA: TGCGCCAGCAGCGACAGGGGGAACACCGGGGAGCTGTTTTTT